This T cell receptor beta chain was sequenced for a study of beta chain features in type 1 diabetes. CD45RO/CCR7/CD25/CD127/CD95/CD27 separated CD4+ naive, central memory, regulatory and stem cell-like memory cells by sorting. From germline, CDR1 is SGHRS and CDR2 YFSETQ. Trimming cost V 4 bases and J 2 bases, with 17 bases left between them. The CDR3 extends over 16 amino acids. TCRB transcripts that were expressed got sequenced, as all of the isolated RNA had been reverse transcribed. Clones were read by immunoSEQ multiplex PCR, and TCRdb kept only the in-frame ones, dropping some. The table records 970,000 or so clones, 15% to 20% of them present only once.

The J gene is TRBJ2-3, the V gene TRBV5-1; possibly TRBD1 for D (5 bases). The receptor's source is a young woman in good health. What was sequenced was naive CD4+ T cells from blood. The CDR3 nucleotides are TGCGCCAGCAGCGCTATAGCAGGGCTTTCCACAGATACGCAGTATTTT. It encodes CASSAIAGLSTDTQYF.